The 6 T cell receptor beta chains below were found in one sample sequenced in a study of human T cells and chemical hapten exposure. As to time point: pre-sensitization, week 0. Noted treatment: therapeutic diphenylcyclopropenone sensitization with weekly scalp DPC. Total RNA came from unfractionated whole blood. TCRdb re-called the RACE reads with MiXCR, one entry per CDR3 protein. The data show tens of thousands of distinct CDR3 sequences, more than 9% seen once. The sequences come from whole blood, collected in connection with sensitization to the hapten diphenylcyclopropenone (DPC). These receptors were obtained from a woman in her 30s with alopecia areata. Some clones in this sample may be carry-over from other donors' samples.

This chain connects TRBV20-1 to TRBJ2-5; tentative D call: TRBD2 (6 bases). The germline V gene encodes CDR1 DFQATT and CDR2 SNEGSKA (reference sequence). The CDR3 loop spans 12 amino acids. Trimming left V 3 bases short and J 3 bases short, with 8 bases between. As DNA, the CDR3 is TGCAGTGCTAGCGGGAGTAAAGAGACCCAGTACTTC. Its translation is CSASGSKETQYF.

In its sample, this clonotype was seen a few times. The J gene is TRBJ2-3, the V gene TRBV2, with 7 positions matching TRBD2. The J segment lost 3 bases and the V segment lost 7 bases, leaving 7 bases of the junction unmatched. This CDR3 spans 14 amino acids. CDR1 is SNHLY and CDR2 is FYNNEI in the germline V gene. CDR3 residues: CASKNGAGTDTQYF. In nucleotides, the CDR3 is TGTGCCAGCAAAAACGGAGCGGGGACAGATACGCAGTATTTT.

This clonotype has at least ten counts. The chain links TRBV20-1 to TRBJ2-5; the match to TRBD2 covers 11 bases. The CDR3 sequence is 14 residues long. The trim removed 2 bases at V and 3 bases at J, leaving 2 bases unmatched. Germline loops: CDR1 DFQATT, CDR2 SNEGSKA (reference sequence). The CDR3 coding sequence is TGCAGTGCTAGACTTAGCGGGGGGGAAGAGACCCAGTACTTC. As protein: CSARLSGGEETQYF.

In its sample, this clonotype was seen many times. V gene TRBV29-1 combines with J gene TRBJ2-3; perhaps D is TRBD1 or TRBD2 (5 bases each). Germline CDR1 is SQVTM and CDR2 is ANQGSEA. This CDR3 spans 14 amino acids. The ends were cut back, 4 bases at V and 0 bases at J, with 11 bases in the middle. CDR3 sequence: CSVAIGASTDTQYF. CDR3 nucleotide sequence: TGCAGCGTTGCAATCGGGGCTAGCACAGATACGCAGTATTTT.

This chain's CDR3 is CASSQPTSGGAGETQYF. In DNA, the CDR3 is TGTGCCAGCAGTCAGCCGACTAGCGGGGGGGCAGGAGAGACCCAGTACTTC. V is TRBV12-3 or TRBV12-4 and J is TRBJ2-5; 14 positions match TRBD2. The CDR3 totals 17 residues. Trimming at V came to 5 bases and at J to 4 bases, leaving 9 bases not matched to a gene.

The rearrangement links TRBV11-1 to TRBJ2-2, with TRBD1 identical over 12 bases. V lost 1 base, J lost 3 bases, and 6 bases stayed unmatched. CDR1 and CDR2 from the germline V gene are SGHAT and FQDESV (reference sequence). This CDR3 is 18 amino acids long. The CDR3 DNA reads as TGTGCCAGCAGCTTAGAAGGGACAGGGGGCGCAGACACCGGGGAGCTGTTTTTT. Residues: CASSLEGTGGADTGELFF.